Listed here are 19 T cell receptor beta chains from one sample, sequenced in a study of blood T cell repertoires in COVID-19. Data came from immunoSEQ multiplex PCR; TCRdb stores just in-frame clones and leaves some out. The sample has approximately 180,000 clones, approximately 86% seen once; the top ten hold less than 5.5%. The sequencing input was PBMCs or T cells enriched from blood (not recorded which). The receptor source for this set is a woman aged 60-75 years with acute COVID-19.

V is TRBV6-1 and J is TRBJ1-2, with D perhaps TRBD1 (6 bases). This CDR3 comprises 15 residues. Germline V gene sequence: CDR1 MNHNS, CDR2 SASEGT. Deletions cut 0 bases from V and 5 bases from J, with 13 bases between. CDR3 coding DNA: TGTGCCAGCAGTGAAGCAGAACAGGGTCTGTATGGCTACACCTTC. This translates into CASSEAEQGLYGYTF.

The genes are TRBV7-9 and TRBJ1-2; 11 nucleotides align to TRBD1. Germline CDR1 and CDR2: SEHNR and FQNEAQ (reference sequence). The CDR3 totals 14 residues. The J segment lost 6 bases and the V segment lost 5 bases, leaving 5 bases of the junction unmatched. CDR3 sequence: CASSPGQGADGYTF. CDR3 in DNA: TGTGCCAGCAGCCCAGGACAGGGGGCAGATGGCTACACCTTC.

This clone is a singleton in its sample. The rearrangement joins TRBV5-1 to TRBJ2-3; tentatively, D is TRBD2 (6 bases). Between the trimmed V and J ends, which lost 6 bases and 0 bases, there was a span of 14 bases. CDR1 and CDR2 (germline): SGHRS, YFSETQ. The CDR3 totals 15 residues. The CDR3 coding sequence is TGCGCCAGCACTTCCGGAGGGGTTAGCACAGATACGCAGTATTTT. Its protein product is CASTSGGVSTDTQYF.

This clone has a count of ten or more. The J gene is TRBJ1-1, the V gene TRBV5-6; no clear D. The CDR3 runs to 13 residues. Between the trimmed V and J ends, which lost 8 bases and 3 bases, there was a span of 14 bases. Germline loops: CDR1 SGHDT, CDR2 YYEEEE. The CDR3 nucleotides read TGTGCCAGTGCCGGGGAATACTACACTGAAGCTTTCTTT. Translated: CASAGEYYTEAFF.

The chain is built from TRBV11-2 and TRBJ2-5, with D possibly TRBD1 on 5 matching bases. Trimming removed 7 bases at V and 4 bases at J, with 22 bases between. CDR1 is SGHAT, CDR2 FQNNGV, per germline. This CDR3 has 16 amino acids. Here the CDR3 reads CASTPTRGLTGETQYF. The CDR3 coding sequence is TGTGCCAGCACCCCGACAAGGGGTCTAACTGGAGAGACCCAGTACTTC.

The V gene is TRBV4-1, the J gene TRBJ2-5; 8 nucleotides align to TRBD2. Germline values: CDR1 MGHRA, CDR2 YSYEKL. The CDR3 contains 16 residues. The V segment lost 0 bases and the J segment 4 bases; nucleotides outside the gene matches: 7. The CDR3 sequence is CASSQDRGGGRETQYF. The CDR3 DNA reads TGCGCCAGCAGCCAAGATCGTGGCGGGGGGCGAGAGACCCAGTACTTC.

The V call is TRBV9, the J call TRBJ2-2; 7 nucleotides align to TRBD1. CDR3 size: 15 residues. With 4 bases clipped from V and 1 base from J, the junction kept 4 bases outside the gene matches. Germline V gene lookup returns CDR1 SGDLS and CDR2 YYNGEE. CDR3 nucleotide sequence: TGTGCCAGCAGCTCCAGGACAGGGAACACCGGGGAGCTGTTTTTT. This sequence encodes CASSSRTGNTGELFF.

This clone was recorded only once. The V and J genes are TRBV7-2 and TRBJ2-2, with 7 bases that match TRBD1. V shed 0 bases, J shed 4 bases, and the junction held 8 bases outside the gene matches. The V gene's germline CDR1 is SGHTA and CDR2 FQGNSA. The CDR3 extends over 17 amino acids. CDR3 in amino acids: CASSLAATGSGTGELFF. CDR3 nucleotides: TGTGCCAGCAGCTTAGCGGCGACAGGGAGTGGCACCGGGGAGCTGTTTTTT. The full variable domain, completed using reference TRBV7-2 and TRBJ2-2, is GAGVSQSPSNKVTEKGKDVELRCDPISGHTALYWYRQSLGQGLEFLIYFQGNSAPDKSGLPSDRFSAERTGGSVSTLTIQRTQQEDSAVYLCASSLAATGSGTGELFFGEGSRLTVL.

This sequence joins TRBV5-1 and TRBJ2-7, with 9 bases identical to TRBD1. Trimming at V came to 0 bases and at J to 6 bases, leaving 7 bases not matched to a gene. Germline V gene sequence: CDR1 SGHRS, CDR2 YFSETQ. The CDR3 contains 15 residues. The CDR3 loop is CASSLEGQGRSEQYF. In nucleotides, the CDR3 is TGCGCCAGCAGCTTGGAGGGACAGGGAAGGAGCGAGCAGTACTTC.

The chain recombines TRBV6-4 with TRBJ1-4; D is perhaps TRBD1 (6 bases). V lost 0 bases and J lost 7, with 12 bases in between. The CDR3 has 15 amino acids. CDR1 and CDR2 (germline): MRHNA, SNTAGT. CDR3 bases: TGTGCCAGCAGTGACTCTGGGGGCAGGAGTGAAAAACTGTTTTTT. It encodes CASSDSGGRSEKLFF.

Note on this clone: One junction end does not reproduce the germline sequence, and a read error may be involved. The chain joins TRBV11-2 to TRBJ2-1; D call uncertain. Germline values: CDR1 SGHAT, CDR2 FQNNGV. This CDR3 is built from 13 residues. CDR3 region: CASSLGGQNAQFF. CDR3 in DNA: TGTGCCAGCAGCTTAGGCGGTCAAAATGCGCAGTTCTTC.

The chain employs TRBV2 and TRBJ1-1; D remains unclear. Germline V gene lookup returns CDR1 SNHLY and CDR2 FYNNEI. The CDR3 has 15 amino acids. Trimming removed 7 bases from V and 1 base from J, with 16 bases in between. The CDR3 loop reads CASTQEASGNTEAFF. As DNA, the CDR3 is TGTGCCAGCACCCAGGAGGCGTCGGGGAACACTGAAGCTTTCTTT.

The chain carries TRBV2 and TRBJ1-6; D unclear. The CDR3 length is 13 residues. The germline V gene has CDR1 SNHLY and CDR2 FYNNEI. Trimming left V 2 bases short and J 7 bases short, with 6 bases between. The CDR3 region has the DNA TGTGCCAGCAGTGAATCCCGGAATTCACCCCTCCACTTT. It encodes CASSESRNSPLHF.

This chain uses TRBV7-9 with TRBJ2-7; 7 positions agree with TRBD2. Losses at the gene ends were 3 bases for V and 3 bases for J; bases not matched to a gene: 5. CDR1 and CDR2 from the germline V gene are SEHNR and FQNEAQ (reference sequence). The CDR3 spans 14 residues. The CDR3 protein is CASSFETSFYEQYF. The CDR3 nucleotides are TGTGCCAGCAGCTTCGAGACTAGCTTCTACGAGCAGTACTTC. Full variable domain (outside the CDR3, taken from reference TRBV7-9 and TRBJ2-7): DTGVSQNPRHKITKRGQNVTFRCDPISEHNRLYWYRQTLGQGPEFLTYFQNEAQLEKSRLLSDRFSAERPKGSFSTLEIQRTEQGDSAMYLCASSFETSFYEQYFGPGTRLTVT.

The chain is built from TRBV11-2 and TRBJ2-3; TRBD2 matches at 8 bases. This CDR3 contains 16 residues. CDR1 and CDR2 from the germline V gene are SGHAT and FQNNGV. The ends lost 1 base at V and 2 bases at J; junction bases unmatched: 5. DNA for the CDR3: TGTGCCAGCAGCTTAGGGGTAGCGGGATACACAGATACGCAGTATTTT. This encodes CASSLGVAGYTDTQYF.

This clone has more than one count but fewer than ten. The chain joins TRBV5-1 to TRBJ1-1; 8 nucleotides line up with TRBD1. Germline CDR1 SGHRS, CDR2 YFSETQ. V trimming: 4 bases; J trimming: 0 bases; junction bases outside the gene matches: 8. The CDR3 is 16 amino acids. CDR3 sequence (DNA): TGCGCCAGCAGCCCCGAAGGGACAGGTCTGAACACTGAAGCTTTCTTT. Its translation is CASSPEGTGLNTEAFF.

This clone was seen only a few times. This chain connects TRBV7-2 to TRBJ1-3; unclear D gene. Germline V lookup: CDR1 SGHTA, CDR2 FQGNSA. The V gene lost 4 bases and the J gene lost 0 bases, with 13 bases spanning the gap. This CDR3 contains 16 residues. The CDR3 is CASSSATGISGNTIYF. The DNA for the CDR3 is TGTGCCAGCAGCTCAGCCACGGGTATCTCTGGAAACACCATATATTTT.

The rearrangement uses TRBV6-5 and TRBJ2-3; 7 positions agree with TRBD2. Germline V gene sequence: CDR1 MNHEY, CDR2 SVGAGI. The CDR3 runs 15 residues. V lost 3 bases and J lost 6; bases outside the gene matches: 9. This CDR3 is CASSYLAGVTDTQYF. The DNA of the CDR3 is TGTGCCAGCAGTTATTTGGCGGGAGTGACGGATACGCAGTATTTT.

V usage is TRBV7-2 and J usage is TRBJ2-3; 8 nucleotides match TRBD2. This CDR3 is built from 16 residues. Germline V gene data show CDR1 as SGHTA and CDR2 as FQGNSA. Trimming removed 2 bases from V and 2 bases from J; junction bases left unmatched: 6. The chain's CDR3 is CASSLRGGRPTDTQYF. DNA of the CDR3: TGTGCCAGCAGCTTACGGGGGGGCCGTCCCACAGATACGCAGTATTTT.